This passage covers 5 T cell receptor beta chains from one sample sequenced in a study of T-cell memory formation after mild COVID-19. MiXCR, run by TCRdb on the 5' RACE reads, gives a single entry per CDR3 protein. This sample yields about 110,000 distinct CDR3 sequences, of which roughly 19% are seen a single time; less than 6% belongs to the top ten. The sequencing sample was made of PBMCs or a T cell subset sorted from them (not recorded which). These receptors all stem from a man in his late teens or twenties who had mild COVID-19 (a few samples of this study predate the infection). Cell type and time point are not known.

The CDR3 sequence is CASSYSRTEDGYEQYF. CDR3 in DNA: TGTGCCAGCAGTTACTCGAGGACAGAGGACGGATACGAGCAGTACTTC. The rearrangement joins TRBV6-2 or TRBV6-3 to TRBJ2-7; tentatively, D is TRBD1 (6 bases). Trimming left V 0 bases short and J 4 bases short, with 16 bases between. Germline V gene sequence: CDR1 MNHEY, CDR2 SVGEGT. The CDR3 contains 16 residues.

This clonotype appeared a few times. V gene TRBV12-3 or TRBV12-4 combines with J gene TRBJ1-6; perhaps TRBD1 as D (5 bases). The CDR3 sequence is 15 residues long. V lost 4 bases and J lost 5, with 12 bases in between. CDR3 DNA sequence: TGTGCCAGCAGTTCTTGGGACTTCCATAATTCACCCCTCCACTTT. Translation: CASSSWDFHNSPLHF.

This CDR3 is CASSQLGGDSPLHF. The CDR3 region has the DNA TGCGCCAGCAGCCAACTTGGGGGAGATTCACCCCTCCACTTT. The J gene is TRBJ1-6, the V gene TRBV4-3; maybe TRBD1 (5 bases). Germline CDR1 is LGHNA and CDR2 is YSLEER. The germline V and J ends were trimmed by 2 bases and 8 bases, with 10 bases remaining between them. The CDR3 sequence is 14 residues long.

The rearrangement uses TRBV7-9 and TRBJ2-5; weak D call: TRBD2 (5 bases). The CDR3 is 14 amino acids. The germline V gene encodes CDR1 SEHNR and CDR2 FQNEAQ (reference sequence). Trimming left V 5 bases short and J 2 bases short, with 12 bases between. The CDR3 sequence is CASSPWGEQETQYF. The CDR3 DNA is TGTGCCAGCAGCCCTTGGGGAGAACAAGAGACCCAGTACTTC.

The V gene is TRBV6-1, the J gene TRBJ2-7, with D perhaps matching TRBD1 or TRBD2 (5 bases each). Deletions cut 0 bases from V and 2 bases from J, with 11 bases between. There are 15 residues in the CDR3. Looked up from germline, CDR1 is MNHNS and CDR2 is SASEGT. The CDR3 region has the DNA TGTGCCAGCAGTGAAGCAGGGACGGCTACCTACGAGCAGTACTTC. This gives the protein CASSEAGTATYEQYF.